This entry lists 31 T cell receptor beta chains sequenced from one sample in a study of blood T cell repertoires in COVID-19. Assay used: immunoSEQ multiplex PCR; TCRdb lists only in-frame clones, some missing. The table records over 400,000 clones, approximately 88% of them present only once. Sample: peripheral blood. Source of these receptors: a woman aged 45-60 years with COVID-19, enrolled during active disease.

The rearrangement uses TRBV6-5 and TRBJ1-3, with D perhaps matching TRBD1 (6 bases). Per germline, CDR1 MNHEY and CDR2 SVGAGI. Trimming took off 4 bases at V and 0 bases at J, with 7 bases between the two ends. The CDR3 has 14 residues. DNA for the CDR3: TGTGCCAGCAGTTCAGGGGTCTCTGGAAACACCATATATTTT. Translating it yields CASSSGVSGNTIYF.

This chain joins TRBV14 and TRBJ1-1; 9 bases align to TRBD1. The germline CDR1 and CDR2 sequences are SGHDN and FVKESK. CDR3 length equals 15 residues. V lost 1 base to trimming and J lost 3 bases; unmatched junction nucleotides: 3. The CDR3 is CASSQGTGEDTEAFF. The DNA for the CDR3 is TGTGCCAGCAGCCAAGGGACAGGGGAGGACACTGAAGCTTTCTTT.

The chain carries TRBV5-1 and TRBJ1-1; weak D call: TRBD1 (5 bases). Germline CDR1 is SGHRS and CDR2 is YFSETQ. V lost 4 bases, J lost 4 bases, and 11 bases lay in between. The CDR3 has 13 residues. CDR3 amino acids: CASSPDRPTEAFF. CDR3 DNA: TGCGCCAGCAGCCCCGACAGACCCACTGAAGCTTTCTTT.

The J gene is TRBJ2-2, the V gene TRBV6-6; the match to TRBD2 covers 12 bases. In germline, CDR1 is MNHNY, CDR2 SVGAGI (reference sequence). J was trimmed by 8 bases and V by 7 bases; bases with no gene match: 11. CDR3 length: 16 amino acids. CDR3 sequence reads: CASNLDSGTSGGELFF. The CDR3 DNA sequence: TGTGCCAGCAACCTAGACTCCGGGACTAGCGGGGGGGAGCTGTTTTTT.

The V call is TRBV29-1, the J call TRBJ1-3; no firm D call. V gave up 3 bases and J gave up 3 bases, with 9 bases separating them. CDR3 length equals 13 residues. Germline V gene lookup returns CDR1 SQVTM and CDR2 ANQGSEA. The CDR3 loop is CSVDSRVGNTIYF. Written as DNA, the CDR3 is TGCAGCGTTGACTCGAGGGTTGGAAACACCATATATTTT. The entire variable domain, with the rest obtained from reference TRBV29-1 and TRBJ1-3, is as follows: SAVISQKPSRDICQRGTSLTIQCQVDSQVTMMFWYRQQPGQSLTLIATANQGSEATYESGFVIDKFPISRPNLTFSTLTVSNMSPEDSSIYLCSVDSRVGNTIYFGEGSWLTVV.

This rearrangement joins TRBV11-2 to TRBJ1-2; D perhaps matches TRBD1 (5 bases). Per germline, CDR1 SGHAT and CDR2 FQNNGV. The CDR3 loop spans 14 amino acids. The ends were cut back, 1 base at V and 4 bases at J, with 10 bases in the middle. CDR3 DNA: TGTGCCAGCAGCTTAGCGGTAGGGGCCTATGGCTACACCTTC. As protein: CASSLAVGAYGYTF.

This chain joins TRBV5-1 and TRBJ2-3; 8 bases are shared with TRBD1. The CDR3 covers 15 residues. The V gene's germline CDR1 is SGHRS and CDR2 YFSETQ. V lost 5 bases and J lost 3; bases outside the gene matches: 8. CDR3 in amino acids: CASRLTGDGTDTQYF. The CDR3 DNA is TGCGCCAGCAGACTGACAGGGGATGGAACAGATACGCAGTATTTT.

The chain joins TRBV6-5 to TRBJ2-7, with a possible D match to TRBD1 (5 bases). Germline lookup yields CDR1 MNHEY and CDR2 SVGAGI. There are 15 residues in the CDR3. V shed 2 bases and J shed 0 bases, with 11 bases lying between them. The CDR3 region is CASSYQGDPSYEQYF. As DNA, the CDR3 is TGTGCCAGCAGTTACCAGGGCGACCCCTCCTACGAGCAGTACTTC.

The chain combines TRBV19 with TRBJ1-2, with D possibly matching TRBD1 (5 bases). Trimming cost V 7 bases and J 3 bases, with 6 bases left between them. There are 11 residues in the CDR3. Germline CDR1 and CDR2: LNHDA and SQIVND (reference sequence). The CDR3 region is CASTGYYGYTF. DNA for the CDR3: TGTGCCAGTACAGGGTACTATGGCTACACCTTC.

The V gene is TRBV11-2, the J gene TRBJ1-6; no definite D call. The CDR3 is 13 amino acids. Deletions cut 6 bases from V and 5 bases from J, with 8 bases between. The germline V gene encodes CDR1 SGHAT and CDR2 FQNNGV. The CDR3 loop reads CASRQLNNSPLHF. CDR3 nucleotide sequence: TGTGCCAGCAGACAGCTAAATAATTCACCCCTCCACTTT.

V gene TRBV28 combines with J gene TRBJ1-5, with D perhaps matching TRBD1 (6 bases). The CDR3 spans 14 residues. CDR1 is MDHEN, CDR2 SYDVKM, per germline. V lost 5 bases to trimming and J lost 4 bases, with 12 bases between them. The CDR3 DNA reads TGTGCCAGCAGTACCCGGACAGTTAATCAGCCCCAGCATTTT. Translating it yields CASSTRTVNQPQHF. The variable domain in full, with the rest retrieved from reference TRBV28 and TRBJ1-5, is DVKVTQSSRYLVKRTGEKVFLECVQDMDHENMFWYRQDPGLGLRLIYFSYDVKMKEKGDIPEGYSVSREKKERFSLILESASTNQTSMYLCASSTRTVNQPQHFGDGTRLSIL.

As regards this clone: Other DNA sequences in the sample encode the same CDR3. This chain links TRBV5-1 with TRBJ1-1; D is possibly TRBD1 (6 bases). The germline V gene encodes CDR1 SGHRS and CDR2 YFSETQ. The CDR3 runs 13 residues. V lost 3 bases to trimming and J lost 5 bases, with 11 bases between them. This CDR3 is CASSSQGGTEAFF. In DNA, the CDR3 is TGCGCCAGCAGCTCCCAAGGGGGTACTGAAGCTTTCTTT. Using reference TRBV5-1 and TRBJ1-1 for the parts outside the CDR3, the full variable domain is KAGVTQTPRYLIKTRGQQVTLSCSPISGHRSVSWYQQTPGQGLQFLFEYFSETQRNKGNFPGRFSGRQFSNSRSEMNVSTLELGDSALYLCASSSQGGTEAFFGQGTRLTVV.

CDR3: CASSEFRTEARNEQFF. The CDR3 DNA follows: TGTGCCAGCAGTGAATTTAGGACAGAGGCTAGGAATGAGCAGTTCTTC. This rearrangement joins TRBV6-1 to TRBJ2-1, with TRBD1 as a possible D gene (6 bases). This CDR3 region has 16 residues. Germline CDR1 is MNHNS and CDR2 is SASEGT. The V and J ends lost 2 bases and 7 bases respectively, with 18 bases between them.

The chain combines TRBV10-3 with TRBJ2-3; 7 bases line up with TRBD2. This CDR3 comprises 14 residues. CDR1 ENHRY and CDR2 SYGVKD come from the germline V gene. Trimming took 4 bases from V and 6 from J; bases not matched to a gene: 7. CDR3 nucleotide sequence: TGTGCCATCAGTGCAGGGACGGGGGGTGATACGCAGTATTTT. Residues: CAISAGTGGDTQYF.

The chain links TRBV10-3 to TRBJ1-1; no reliable D call. The CDR3 covers 13 residues. Trimming took 7 bases from V and 5 from J, leaving 14 bases between them. Germline values: CDR1 ENHRY, CDR2 SYGVKD. The DNA of the CDR3 is TGTGCCATCACCTCAGAGGGTAGGACTGAAGCTTTCTTT. This sequence encodes CAITSEGRTEAFF.

The chain has TRBV7-8 and TRBJ2-5; 7 bases fit TRBD2. The CDR3 runs 17 residues. In germline, CDR1 is SGHVS, CDR2 FQNEAQ. The V segment lost 0 bases and the J segment 5 bases; nucleotides outside the gene matches: 12. DNA of the CDR3: TGTGCCAGCAGCTTAGCCAGAAAGCGGGGAGGCAAGGAGACCCAGTACTTC. It is translated as CASSLARKRGGKETQYF.

The CDR3, as DNA: TGTGCCAGCATCCAGGGGTCCTACAATGAGCAGTTCTTC. This codes for CASIQGSYNEQFF. The chain employs TRBV6-5 and TRBJ2-1, with D tentatively TRBD1 (6 bases). V lost 7 bases and J 1 base, leaving 8 bases between the germline ends. Germline assignment: CDR1 MNHEY and CDR2 SVGAGI. The CDR3 has 13 amino acids.

DNA for the CDR3: TGTGCCTGGAGTGTACTCCCGGGAAACACCATATATTTT. It translates to CAWSVLPGNTIYF. V usage is TRBV30 and J usage is TRBJ1-3; D gene unclear. Deletions cut 0 bases from V and 4 bases from J, with 7 bases between. The CDR3 is 13 amino acids. Germline loops: CDR1 GTSNPN, CDR2 SVGIG (reference sequence).

As DNA, the CDR3 is TGTGCCAGCAGTGACCACAGGGGCGAAGGCTACACCTTC. Translated: CASSDHRGEGYTF. V and J are TRBV6-1 and TRBJ1-2; 7 nucleotides match TRBD1. Germline CDR1 reads MNHNS; CDR2 reads SASEGT. V trimming: 3 bases; J trimming: 8 bases; junction bases outside the gene matches: 6. The CDR3 totals 13 residues.

The V and J genes are TRBV2 and TRBJ1-5; 9 nucleotides align to TRBD1. This CDR3 spans 20 amino acids. The germline V gene encodes CDR1 SNHLY and CDR2 FYNNEI. The ends lost 4 bases at V and 0 bases at J; junction bases unmatched: 16. The CDR3: CASSGSKTGGAYYSNQPQHF. The CDR3 DNA reads TGTGCCAGCAGTGGGTCTAAGACAGGGGGGGCCTACTATAGCAATCAGCCCCAGCATTTT.

The rearrangement links TRBV7-9 to TRBJ1-2, with TRBD1 matching 10 bases. V shed 6 bases and J 7 bases; nucleotides not matched to a gene: 11. The CDR3 contains 15 residues. In germline, CDR1 is SEHNR, CDR2 FQNEAQ (reference sequence). The CDR3 DNA is TGTGCCAGCAGTCTGGGACAGGGGACCTTGAGTGGCTACACCTTC. Protein sequence: CASSLGQGTLSGYTF.

The V and J genes are TRBV24-1 and TRBJ2-2; D call uncertain. There are 15 residues in the CDR3. Germline CDR1 KGHDR, CDR2 SFDVKD. Trimming left V 1 base short and J 7 bases short, with 12 bases between. The CDR3 loop is CATSDFSTPGGELFF. Here the CDR3 DNA reads TGTGCCACCAGTGATTTCTCCACCCCCGGCGGGGAGCTGTTTTTT.

The chain carries TRBV6-5 and TRBJ2-7; weak D call: TRBD2 (6 bases). This CDR3 is built from 12 residues. Trimming left V 10 bases short and J 3 bases short, with 13 bases between. Germline V gene data show CDR1 as MNHEY and CDR2 as SVGAGI. CDR3: CATLPGGYEQYF. CDR3 DNA: TGTGCCACCCTCCCCGGGGGCTACGAGCAGTACTTC.

This clone was recorded once. The CDR3 loop reads CATQKGTGGRDYGYTF. The CDR3 coding sequence is TGTGCCACCCAAAAAGGGACAGGGGGCCGTGACTATGGCTACACCTTC. The chain combines TRBV24-1 with TRBJ1-2; TRBD1 aligns across 12 bases. Germline trimming cut 9 bases from V and 3 bases from J; bases unmatched to any gene: 10. The CDR3 extends over 16 amino acids. CDR1 KGHDR and CDR2 SFDVKD come from the germline V gene.

This clone was seen a handful of times. The chain is built from TRBV19 and TRBJ1-5; the match to TRBD1 covers 9 bases. CDR1 and CDR2 from the germline V gene are LNHDA and SQIVND (reference sequence). J was trimmed by 4 bases and V by 7 bases; bases with no gene match: 8. The CDR3 totals 15 residues. Here the CDR3 DNA reads TGTGCCAGTATGTTACAGGGGGCGATTAATCAGCCCCAGCATTTT. Its protein is CASMLQGAINQPQHF.

The CDR3 sequence: CASSQTRDTEAFF. The CDR3 DNA follows: TGTGCCAGTAGTCAAACGAGAGACACTGAAGCTTTCTTT. The J gene is TRBJ1-1, the V gene TRBV19; no reliable D call. Germline lookup yields CDR1 LNHDA and CDR2 SQIVND (reference sequence). The V and J ends lost 5 bases and 3 bases respectively, with 10 bases between them. The length of the CDR3 is 13 residues. The full variable domain, completed using reference TRBV19 and TRBJ1-1, is DGGITQSPKYLFRKEGQNVTLSCEQNLNHDAMYWYRQDPGQGLRLIYYSQIVNDFQKGDIAEGYSVSREKKESFPLTVTSAQKNPTAFYLCASSQTRDTEAFFGQGTRLTVV.

This chain links TRBV11-2 with TRBJ2-3; D is undetermined. Trimming removed 4 bases from V and 4 bases from J, with 18 bases in between. CDR1 is SGHAT and CDR2 is FQNNGV in the germline V gene. The CDR3 sequence is 16 residues long. CDR3 DNA sequence: TGTGCCAGCAGCTCGCCCGAGGTAGTGCGGCCAGATACGCAGTATTTT. Its translation: CASSSPEVVRPDTQYF. Full variable domain (rest looked up from reference TRBV11-2 and TRBJ2-3): EAGVAQSPRYKIIEKRQSVAFWCNPISGHATLYWYQQILGQGPKLLIQFQNNGVVDDSQLPKDRFSAERLKGVDSTLKIQPAKLEDSAVYLCASSSPEVVRPDTQYFGPGTRLTVL.

For the CDR3, the DNA is TGTGCCAGCAGTTTACAGTCTAATGAAAAACTGTTTTTT. Protein sequence: CASSLQSNEKLFF. This chain connects TRBV28 to TRBJ1-4, with D uncertain. V lost 2 bases and J 3 bases, leaving 4 bases between the germline ends. CDR3 length: 13 residues. Germline CDR1 is MDHEN and CDR2 is SYDVKM.

The rearrangement uses TRBV15 and TRBJ1-2; D not certain. Germline CDR1 is LNHNV and CDR2 is YYDKDF (reference sequence). The length of the CDR3 is 14 residues. The germline V and J ends were trimmed by 3 bases and 5 bases, with 13 bases remaining between them. Written as DNA, the CDR3 is TGTGCCACCAGCAGCGGAGGCTCCTCATATGGCTACACCTTC. This sequence encodes CATSSGGSSYGYTF.

The chain has TRBV21-1 and TRBJ1-5; no DNA check was done on the table's D call, TRBD1. TRBV21-1 corresponds to a pseudogene. The CDR3 has 16 amino acids. DNA for the CDR3: TGTGCCAGCAGCCTTCCGGTGGGGGCGAGCAATCAGCCCCAGCATTTT. Amino acid sequence: CASSLPVGASNQPQHF.

CDR3 residues: CASSWTGPGEKLFF. The CDR3 region has the DNA TGCGCCAGCAGCTGGACAGGGCCTGGTGAAAAACTGTTTTTT. The V call is TRBV5-1, the J call TRBJ1-4; 8 bases fit TRBD1. The CDR3 is made up of 14 amino acids. V lost 3 bases, J lost 7 bases, and 5 bases stayed unmatched. CDR1 and CDR2 from the germline V gene are SGHRS and YFSETQ.